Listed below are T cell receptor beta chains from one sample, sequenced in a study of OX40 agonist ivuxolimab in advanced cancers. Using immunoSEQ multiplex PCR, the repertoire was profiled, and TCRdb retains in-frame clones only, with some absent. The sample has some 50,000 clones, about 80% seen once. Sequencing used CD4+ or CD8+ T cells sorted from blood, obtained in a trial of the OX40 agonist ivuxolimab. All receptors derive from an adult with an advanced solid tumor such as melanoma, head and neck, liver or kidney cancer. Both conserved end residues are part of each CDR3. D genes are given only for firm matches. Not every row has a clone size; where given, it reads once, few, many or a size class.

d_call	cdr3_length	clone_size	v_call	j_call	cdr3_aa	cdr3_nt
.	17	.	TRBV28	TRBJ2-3	CASSSPISRKGTDTQYF	TGTGCCAGCAGTTCACCCATTAGCAGGAAGGGAACAGATACGCAGTATTTT
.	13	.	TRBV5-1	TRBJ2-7	CASSLGSLRDQYF	TGCGCCAGCAGCTTGGGGTCCCTCCGAGACCAGTACTTC
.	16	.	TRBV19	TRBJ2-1	CASKEEGTSVYNEQFF	TGTGCCAGTAAAGAGGAGGGGACATCAGTTTACAATGAGCAGTTCTTC
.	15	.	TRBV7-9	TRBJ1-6	CASSPYTDRGSPLHF	TGTGCCAGCAGCCCATACACTGATAGGGGTTCACCCCTCCACTTT
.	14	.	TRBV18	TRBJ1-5	CASSPIHGDQPQHF	TGTGCCAGCTCACCAATACACGGTGATCAGCCCCAGCATTTT
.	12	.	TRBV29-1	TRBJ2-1	CSVDGSYNEQFF	TGCAGCGTTGACGGATCCTACAATGAGCAGTTCTTC
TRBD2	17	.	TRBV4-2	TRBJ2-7	CASSQSTSGGRNHEQYF	TGTGCCAGCAGCCAATCGACTAGCGGGGGCAGGAACCACGAGCAGTACTTC
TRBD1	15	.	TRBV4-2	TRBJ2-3	CASSQGQGGTDTQYF	TGTGCCAGCAGCCAAGGGCAGGGGGGCACAGATACGCAGTATTTT
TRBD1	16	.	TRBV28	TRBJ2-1	CASNAPSGTGDNEQFF	TGTGCCAGCAACGCACCCTCCGGGACAGGAGACAATGAGCAGTTCTTC
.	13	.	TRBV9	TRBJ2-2	CASSVEPPGELFF	TGTGCCAGCAGCGTAGAGCCCCCCGGGGAGCTGTTTTTT
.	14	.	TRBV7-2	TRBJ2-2	CASSPFGGAGELFF	TGTGCCAGCAGCCCGTTCGGAGGGGCCGGGGAGCTGTTTTTT
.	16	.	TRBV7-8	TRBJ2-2	CASSFRGGPNTGELFF	TGTGCCAGCAGCTTCAGAGGGGGGCCCAACACCGGGGAGCTGTTTTTT
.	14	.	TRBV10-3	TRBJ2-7	CAISERTSSYEQYF	TGTGCCATCAGTGAGAGGACGAGCTCCTACGAGCAGTACTTC
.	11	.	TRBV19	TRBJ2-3	CATSATDTQYF	TGTGCCACCTCGGCGACAGATACGCAGTATTTT
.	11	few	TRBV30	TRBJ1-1	CAWITEGVAFF	TGTGCCTGGATAACCGAGGGTGTAGCTTTCTTT
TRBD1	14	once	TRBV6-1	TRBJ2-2	CVSCSDRASGELFF	TGTGTCAGCTGTTCGGACAGGGCATCCGGGGAGCTGTTTTTT
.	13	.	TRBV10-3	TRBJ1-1	CAISESEGPEAFF	TGTGCCATCAGTGAGTCGGAGGGGCCTGAAGCTTTCTTT
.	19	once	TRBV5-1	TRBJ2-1	CASSLIPPLALSSYNEQFF	TGCGCCAGCAGCTTGATTCCCCCTCTAGCCCTTAGCTCCTACAATGAGCAGTTCTTC
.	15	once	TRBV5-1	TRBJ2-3	CASSLDGTSTDTQYF	TGCGCCAGCAGCTTGGATGGGACAAGCACAGATACGCAGTATTTT
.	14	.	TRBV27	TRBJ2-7	CASSLGPGPYEQYF	TGTGCCAGCAGTTTAGGTCCAGGGCCCTACGAGCAGTACTTC
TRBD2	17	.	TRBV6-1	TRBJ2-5	CASSDPGLAGVMETQYF	TGTGCCAGCAGTGACCCGGGACTAGCGGGAGTGATGGAGACCCAGTACTTC
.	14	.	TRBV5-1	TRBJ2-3	CASSLNSALDTQYF	TGCGCCAGCAGCTTGAACAGTGCTTTGGATACGCAGTATTTT
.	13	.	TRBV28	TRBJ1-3	CASSWGARNTIYF	TGTGCCAGCAGTTGGGGGGCTAGAAACACCATATATTTT
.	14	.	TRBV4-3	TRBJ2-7	CASSRLPGVSEQYF	TGCGCCAGCAGCCGCCTCCCTGGGGTTTCTGAGCAGTACTTC
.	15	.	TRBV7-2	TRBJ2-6	CASSPVFSGANVLTF	TGTGCCAGCAGCCCTGTGTTCTCTGGGGCCAACGTCCTGACTTTC
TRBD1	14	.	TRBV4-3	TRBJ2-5	CASSQRTGEETQYF	TGCGCCAGCAGCCAGAGAACAGGGGAAGAGACCCAGTACTTC
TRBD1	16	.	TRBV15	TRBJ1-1	CATSREQGGGGTEAFF	TGTGCCACCAGCAGAGAACAGGGGGGGGGTGGCACTGAAGCTTTCTTT
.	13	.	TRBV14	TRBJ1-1	CASRANLGGEAFF	TGTGCCAGCAGAGCAAACCTAGGGGGTGAAGCTTTCTTT
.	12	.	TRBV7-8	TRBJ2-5	CASSFGEETQYF	TGTGCCAGCAGCTTCGGGGAGGAGACCCAGTACTTC
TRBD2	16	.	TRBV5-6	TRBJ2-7	CASSRGLAEVSYEQYF	TGTGCCAGCAGCCGAGGACTAGCGGAGGTCTCCTACGAGCAGTACTTC
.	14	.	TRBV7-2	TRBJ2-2	CASSFSSNTGELFF	TGTGCCAGCAGCTTTTCCAGTAACACCGGGGAGCTGTTTTTT
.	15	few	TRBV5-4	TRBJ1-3	CASSLDLGVGNTIYF	TGTGCCAGCAGCTTGGATCTTGGTGTCGGAAACACCATATATTTT
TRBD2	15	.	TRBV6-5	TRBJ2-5	CASSLGLAFQETQYF	TGTGCCAGCAGCCTGGGACTAGCGTTCCAAGAGACCCAGTACTTC
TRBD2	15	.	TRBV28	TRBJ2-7	CASRHAQREGLEQYF	TGTGCCAGCAGACACGCCCAGCGGGAGGGCCTCGAGCAGTACTTC
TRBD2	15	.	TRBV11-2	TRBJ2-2	CASSTLGGGLRELFF	TGTGCCAGCAGCACCCTAGGCGGGGGGTTGAGGGAGCTGTTTTTT
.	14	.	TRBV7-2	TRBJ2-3	CASSFGSRVDTQYF	TGTGCCAGCAGCTTTGGTTCTCGAGTGGATACGCAGTATTTT